This entry features one TCR beta chain sequence. In this sample, this clonotype turned up a few times. This receptor's antigen is unknown. Being one base from a much bigger clone, this may be a read error. Reading the germline V gene gives CDR1 SGHAT and CDR2 FQNNGV. The CDR3 contains 13 residues, cysteine and phenylalanine counted. Only CDR3 DNA is held: 39 bases, read in frame from base 1. V and J are trimmed by 8 bases and 7 bases, and the gene matches miss 5 bases of the junction. Patients with hyperthyroidism were aged 18 to 65 years, had been newly diagnosed, and had a disease duration of less than 2 months. Patients with other autoimmune diseases, uncontrolled infections, pregnancy or lactation were excluded. Clinical symptoms, serum thyroxine, TRAb, thyroid ultrasound and orbital computed tomography were used for diagnosis. Total RNA was extracted with Trizol reagent and quality-checked on an Agilent 2100 Bioanalyzer.

For repertoire sequencing, TCR beta CDR3 regions were amplified from RNA transcripts. HTBI primers and the Qiagen OneStep RT-PCR kit were used in a first-round RT-PCR, which was followed by a second-round multiplex PCR, size selection and purification. The libraries underwent paired-end sequencing with 100 bp reads on an Illumina HiSeq2000. Concerning the study's data processing: Reads were processed with SOAPnuke, discarding reads with adapters, uncalled bases, mean Phred below 15, or no exact constant-primer or identifier match. COPE v1.2.5 was used to merge high-quality paired reads. Unique nucleotide sequences were defined as clonotypes and aligned to IMGT TRB V, D and J references using MiTCR v1.1. Analysis was restricted to V-J combinations with a frequency above 0.0001, which covered approximately 99% of repertoires. For each V-J combination, a TCR clonal expansion and chaos score was defined as the ratio of F50 clonal expansion to chaos observed in the TCRdist matrix. Features were reduced by Welch's t-statistics and random forest to some 13 V-J combinations, which fed a naive Bayes classifier. Thyroid-blood repertoire similarity was quantified with the Morisita-Horn index. Clones were called with MiXCR by TCRdb after fastp trimmed the public reads at Q25, and only in-frame beta chains were retained. CDR3 protein duplicates are merged, each entry listing the most common genes and DNA. TCRdb, rather than the study authors, made the V and J calls. The sample includes around 1,200,000 distinct CDR3 sequences, with about 38% observed a single time. 11% of the sample is held by the ten biggest clonotypes.

The data originate from a study of Graves' ophthalmopathy and Graves' hyperthyroidism (dated by TCRdb to the late 2010s). Regarding the complete study: Stable hyperthyroidism was defined as no progression to ophthalmopathy within 18 months of follow-up. TCR beta repertoire signatures were used to distinguish Graves' ophthalmopathy from Graves' hyperthyroidism and to predict progression to ophthalmopathy. In total, 135 blood samples were TCR-sequenced: roughly 45 ophthalmopathy, approximately 75 hyperthyroidism and approximately 17 hyperthyroidism-to-ophthalmopathy patients. To explore V-J signatures that separate ophthalmopathy from hyperthyroidism, a discovery set of about a hundred patients was enrolled, consisting of 43 with ophthalmopathy and approximately 57 with stable hyperthyroidism. The independent validation cohort included some 19 hyperthyroidism patients plus 17 patients who later progressed from hyperthyroidism to ophthalmopathy. In roughly 6 hyperthyroidism patients, T-cell repertoires of thyroid tissue and blood were compared. Following sample collection, hyperthyroidism patients were given methimazole at a starting dose of 30 mg daily, and ophthalmopathy patients were given high-dose intravenous methylprednisolone.

Points the paper makes about the study in general: Sample size was not statistically predetermined, and group allocation was not concealed from the investigators. In cross-validation, the 13-signature model distinguished ophthalmopathy from stable hyperthyroidism with 87.88% sensitivity and 81.08% specificity, while in the test set the corresponding values were approximately 79% and 70%. Most expanded thyroid clonotypes with frequency above 0.001 were also detected in blood, suggesting blood repertoires may reflect the thyroid immune response. In validation, the model predicted ophthalmopathy progression with more than 70% sensitivity and less than 80% specificity; roughly eleven predicted patients were CT-confirmed with GO in a median of about 6.1 months.

The specimen sequenced was peripheral blood or thyroid tissue (not recorded which). This chain joins TRBV11-2 to TRBJ1-6; TRBD1 matches 7 bases in the middle. This TCR was recovered from an adult man with Graves' hyperthyroidism. In nucleotides, the sequence is TGTGCCAGCGCGACAGGGAACAATTCACCCCTCCACTTT. Its protein reads: CASATGNNSPLHF.